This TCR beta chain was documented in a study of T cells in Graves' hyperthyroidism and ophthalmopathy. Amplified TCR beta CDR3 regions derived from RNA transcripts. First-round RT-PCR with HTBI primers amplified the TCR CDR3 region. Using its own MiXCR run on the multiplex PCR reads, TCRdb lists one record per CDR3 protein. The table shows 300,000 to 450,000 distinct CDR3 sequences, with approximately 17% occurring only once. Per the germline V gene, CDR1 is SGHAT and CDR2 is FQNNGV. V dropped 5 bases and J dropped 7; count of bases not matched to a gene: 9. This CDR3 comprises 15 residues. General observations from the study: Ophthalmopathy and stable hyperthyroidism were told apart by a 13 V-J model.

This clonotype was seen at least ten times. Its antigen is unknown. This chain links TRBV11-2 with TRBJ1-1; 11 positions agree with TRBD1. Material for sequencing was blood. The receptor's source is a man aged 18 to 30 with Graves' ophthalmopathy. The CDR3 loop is CASSPRTGGSIEAFF. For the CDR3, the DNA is TGTGCCAGCAGCCCTCGGACAGGGGGCTCGATTGAAGCTTTCTTT.